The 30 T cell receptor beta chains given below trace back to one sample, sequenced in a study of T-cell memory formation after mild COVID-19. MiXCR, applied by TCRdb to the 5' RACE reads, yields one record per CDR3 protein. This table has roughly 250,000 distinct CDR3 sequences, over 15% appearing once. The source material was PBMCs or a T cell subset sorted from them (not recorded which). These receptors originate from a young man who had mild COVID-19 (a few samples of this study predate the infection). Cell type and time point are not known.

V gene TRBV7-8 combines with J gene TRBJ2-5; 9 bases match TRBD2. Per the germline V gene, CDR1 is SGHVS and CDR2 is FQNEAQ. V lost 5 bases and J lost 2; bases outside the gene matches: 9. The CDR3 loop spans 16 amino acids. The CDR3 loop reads CASSRVVAGEQETQYF. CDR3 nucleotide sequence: TGTGCCAGCAGCAGAGTAGTAGCGGGGGAGCAAGAGACCCAGTACTTC.

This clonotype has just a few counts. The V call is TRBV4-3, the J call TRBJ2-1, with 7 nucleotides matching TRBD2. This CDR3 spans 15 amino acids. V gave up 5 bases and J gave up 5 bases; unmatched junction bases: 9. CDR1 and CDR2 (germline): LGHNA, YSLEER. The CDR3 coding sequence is TGCGCCAGCAGCTTACACATAGCGGGTAACAATGAGCAGTTCTTC. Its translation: CASSLHIAGNNEQFF.

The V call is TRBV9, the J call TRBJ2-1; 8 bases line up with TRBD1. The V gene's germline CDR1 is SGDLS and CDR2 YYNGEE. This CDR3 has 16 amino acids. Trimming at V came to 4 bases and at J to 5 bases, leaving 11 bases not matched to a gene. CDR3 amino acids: CASSHPGQGVHNEQFF. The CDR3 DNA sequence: TGTGCCAGCAGCCACCCCGGACAGGGAGTCCACAATGAGCAGTTCTTC. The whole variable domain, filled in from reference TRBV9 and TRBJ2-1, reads DSGVTQTPKHLITATGQRVTLRCSPRSGDLSVYWYQQSLDQGLQFLIQYYNGEERAKGNILERFSAQQFPDLHSELNLSSLELGDSALYFCASSHPGQGVHNEQFFGPGTRLTVL.

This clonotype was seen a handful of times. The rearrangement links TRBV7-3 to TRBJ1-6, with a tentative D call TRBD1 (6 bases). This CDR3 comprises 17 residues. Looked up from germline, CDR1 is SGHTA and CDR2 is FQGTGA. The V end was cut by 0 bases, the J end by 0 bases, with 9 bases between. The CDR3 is CASSLTGRGSYNSPLHF. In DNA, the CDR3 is TGTGCCAGCAGCTTAACGGGCAGGGGCTCCTATAATTCACCCCTCCACTTT.

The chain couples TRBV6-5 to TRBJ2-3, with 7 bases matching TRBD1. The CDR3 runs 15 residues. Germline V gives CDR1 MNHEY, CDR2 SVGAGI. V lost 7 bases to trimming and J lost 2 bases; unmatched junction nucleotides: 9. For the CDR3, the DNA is TGTGCCAGCATTGCCAGGACAGGCTACACAGATACGCAGTATTTT. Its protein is CASIARTGYTDTQYF.

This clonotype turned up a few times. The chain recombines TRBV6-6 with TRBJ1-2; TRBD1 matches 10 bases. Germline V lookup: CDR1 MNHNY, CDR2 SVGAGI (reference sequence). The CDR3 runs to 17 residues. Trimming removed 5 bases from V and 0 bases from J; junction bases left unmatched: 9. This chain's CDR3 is CASSPTGTGVTNYGYTF. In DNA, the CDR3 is TGTGCCAGCAGTCCAACCGGGACAGGGGTTACTAACTATGGCTACACCTTC.

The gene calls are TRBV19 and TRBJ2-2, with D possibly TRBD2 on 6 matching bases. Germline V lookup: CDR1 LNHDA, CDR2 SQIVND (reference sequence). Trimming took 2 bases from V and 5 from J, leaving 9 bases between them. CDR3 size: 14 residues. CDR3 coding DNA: TGTGCCAGTAGTATACCGGGGGTAACCGGGGAGCTGTTTTTT. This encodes CASSIPGVTGELFF.

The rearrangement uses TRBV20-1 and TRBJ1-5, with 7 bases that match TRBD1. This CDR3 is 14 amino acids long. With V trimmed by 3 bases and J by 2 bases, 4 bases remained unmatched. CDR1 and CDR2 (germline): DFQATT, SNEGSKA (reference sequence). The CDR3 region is CSARAGGGNQPQHF. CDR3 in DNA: TGCAGTGCTAGGGCAGGGGGGGGCAATCAGCCCCAGCATTTT.

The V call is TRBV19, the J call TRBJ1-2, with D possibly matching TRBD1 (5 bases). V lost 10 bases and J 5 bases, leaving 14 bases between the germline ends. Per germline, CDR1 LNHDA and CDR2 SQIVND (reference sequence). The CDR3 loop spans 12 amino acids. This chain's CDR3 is CATRGSGYGYTF. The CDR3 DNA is TGTGCCACCCGGGGGTCCGGGTATGGCTACACCTTC.

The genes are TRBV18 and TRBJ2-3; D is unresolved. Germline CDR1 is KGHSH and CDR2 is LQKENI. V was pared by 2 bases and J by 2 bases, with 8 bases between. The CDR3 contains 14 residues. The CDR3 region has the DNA TGTGCCAGCTCACCAAACGACTTCACAGATACGCAGTATTTT. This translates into CASSPNDFTDTQYF.

The CDR3 reads CASTQGSNQPQHF. The CDR3 DNA reads TGTGCCAGCACACAGGGTAGCAATCAGCCCCAGCATTTT. The V call is TRBV18, the J call TRBJ1-5, with D possibly TRBD1 on 6 matching bases. From germline, CDR1 is KGHSH and CDR2 LQKENI. Trimming left V 8 bases short and J 0 bases short, with 8 bases between. The CDR3 extends over 13 amino acids.

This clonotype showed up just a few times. In DNA form, the CDR3 reads TGCGCCAGGATATCGGGGGCAGATACGCAGTATTTT. It is translated as CARISGADTQYF. The J gene is TRBJ2-3, the V gene TRBV5-1, with D possibly matching TRBD2 (6 bases). Between the trimmed V and J ends, which lost 8 bases and 4 bases, there was a span of 11 bases. The CDR3 length is 12 residues. The germline V gene encodes CDR1 SGHRS and CDR2 YFSETQ.

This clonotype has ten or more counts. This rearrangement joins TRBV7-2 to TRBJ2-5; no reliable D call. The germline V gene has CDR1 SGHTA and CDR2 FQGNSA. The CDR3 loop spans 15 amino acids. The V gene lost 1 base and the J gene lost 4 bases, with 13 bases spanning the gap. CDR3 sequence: CASSLEFGMGETQYF. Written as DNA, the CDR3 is TGTGCCAGCAGCTTAGAGTTTGGGATGGGAGAGACCCAGTACTTC.

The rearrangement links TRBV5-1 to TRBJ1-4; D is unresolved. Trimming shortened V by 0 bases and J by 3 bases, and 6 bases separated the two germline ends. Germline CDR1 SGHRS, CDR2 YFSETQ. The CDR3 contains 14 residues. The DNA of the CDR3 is TGCGCCAGCAGCTTGGTGGGCGCTAATGAAAAACTGTTTTTT. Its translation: CASSLVGANEKLFF.

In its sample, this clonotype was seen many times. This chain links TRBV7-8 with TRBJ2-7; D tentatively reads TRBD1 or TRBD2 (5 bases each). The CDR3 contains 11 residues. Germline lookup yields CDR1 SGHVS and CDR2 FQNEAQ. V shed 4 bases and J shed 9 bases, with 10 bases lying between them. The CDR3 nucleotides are TGTGCCAGCAGCTCAAGGGACGCGCAGTACTTC. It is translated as CASSSRDAQYF.

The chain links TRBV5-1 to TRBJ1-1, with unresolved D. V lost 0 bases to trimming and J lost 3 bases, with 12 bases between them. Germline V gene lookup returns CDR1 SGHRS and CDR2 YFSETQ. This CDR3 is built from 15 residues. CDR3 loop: CASSLAGGFDTEAFF. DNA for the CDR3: TGCGCCAGCAGCTTGGCAGGCGGATTTGACACTGAAGCTTTCTTT.

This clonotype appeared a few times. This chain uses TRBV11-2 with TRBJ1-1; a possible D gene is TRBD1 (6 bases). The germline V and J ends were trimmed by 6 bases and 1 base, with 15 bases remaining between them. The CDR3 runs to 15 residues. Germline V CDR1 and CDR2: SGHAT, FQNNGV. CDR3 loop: CASRFWTAENTEAFF. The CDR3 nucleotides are TGTGCCAGCAGGTTTTGGACAGCCGAGAACACTGAAGCTTTCTTT.

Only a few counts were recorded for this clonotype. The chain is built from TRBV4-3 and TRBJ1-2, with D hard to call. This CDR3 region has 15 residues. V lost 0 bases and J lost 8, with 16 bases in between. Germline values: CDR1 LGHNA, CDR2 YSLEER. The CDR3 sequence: CASSQDPQFFYGYTF. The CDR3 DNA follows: TGCGCCAGCAGCCAAGACCCGCAATTCTTCTACGGCTACACCTTC.

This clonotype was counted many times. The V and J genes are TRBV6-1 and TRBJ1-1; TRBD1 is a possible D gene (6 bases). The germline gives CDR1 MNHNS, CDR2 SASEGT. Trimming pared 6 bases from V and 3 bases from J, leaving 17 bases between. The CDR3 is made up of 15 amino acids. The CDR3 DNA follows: TGTGCCAGCAGCGAATACACAGGGCTCGACACTGAAGCTTTCTTT. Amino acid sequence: CASSEYTGLDTEAFF.

The CDR3: CASSFGTGRHSPLHF. CDR3 DNA sequence: TGTGCCAGCAGCTTTGGGACAGGGAGACATTCACCCCTCCACTTT. The J gene is TRBJ1-6, the V gene TRBV7-6; 9 bases agree with TRBD1. The V segment lost 3 bases and the J segment 8 bases; nucleotides outside the gene matches: 5. The CDR3 is 15 amino acids. Per the germline V gene, CDR1 is SGHVS and CDR2 is FNYEAQ.

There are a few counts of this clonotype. In DNA form, the CDR3 reads TGCAGTGCTCATCGGGGCGGGGGGCTAGTTGGGCAGTTCTTC. Translated, it gives CSAHRGGGLVGQFF. The chain combines TRBV20-1 with TRBJ2-1, with 8 bases lining up with TRBD2. This CDR3 has 14 residues. J was trimmed by 12 bases and V by 5 bases; bases with no gene match: 15. Germline V gives CDR1 DFQATT, CDR2 SNEGSKA (reference sequence).

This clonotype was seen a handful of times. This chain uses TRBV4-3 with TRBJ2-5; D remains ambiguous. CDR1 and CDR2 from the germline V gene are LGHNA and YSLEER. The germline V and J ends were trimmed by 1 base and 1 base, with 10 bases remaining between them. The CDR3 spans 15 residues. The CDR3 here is CASSQGAALQETQYF. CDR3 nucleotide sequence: TGCGCCAGCAGCCAAGGGGCTGCCCTCCAAGAGACCCAGTACTTC.

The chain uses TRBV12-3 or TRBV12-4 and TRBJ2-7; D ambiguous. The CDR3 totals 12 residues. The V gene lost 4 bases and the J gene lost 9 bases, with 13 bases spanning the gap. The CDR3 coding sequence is TGTGCCAGCAGTTCCCAAAAACGACGGCAGTACTTC. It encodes CASSSQKRRQYF.

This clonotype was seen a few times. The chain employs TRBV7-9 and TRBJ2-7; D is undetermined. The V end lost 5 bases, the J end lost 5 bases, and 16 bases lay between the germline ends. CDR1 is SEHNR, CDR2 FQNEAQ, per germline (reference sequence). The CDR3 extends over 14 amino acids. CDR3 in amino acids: CASSPRIEWDEQYF. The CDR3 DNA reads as TGTGCCAGCAGCCCCCGCATCGAGTGGGACGAGCAGTACTTC. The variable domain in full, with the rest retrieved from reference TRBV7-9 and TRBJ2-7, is DTGVSQNPRHKITKRGQNVTFRCDPISEHNRLYWYRQTLGQGPEFLTYFQNEAQLEKSRLLSDRFSAERPKGSFSTLEIQRTEQGDSAMYLCASSPRIEWDEQYFGPGTRLTVT.

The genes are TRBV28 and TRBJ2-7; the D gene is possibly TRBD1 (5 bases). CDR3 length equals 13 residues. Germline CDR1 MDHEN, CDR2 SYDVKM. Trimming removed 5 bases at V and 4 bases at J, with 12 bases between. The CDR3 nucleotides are TGTGCCAGCAGTCACACTGACAGTTACGAGCAGTACGTC. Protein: CASSHTDSYEQYV.

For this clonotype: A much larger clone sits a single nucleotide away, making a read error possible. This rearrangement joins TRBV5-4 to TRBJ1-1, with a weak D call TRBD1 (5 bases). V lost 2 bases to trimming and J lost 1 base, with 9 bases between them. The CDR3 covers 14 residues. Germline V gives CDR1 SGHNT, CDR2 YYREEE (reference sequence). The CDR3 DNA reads TGTGCCAGCAGCTTAAAAGGGGCGAACACTGAAGCTTTCTTT. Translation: CASSLKGANTEAFF.

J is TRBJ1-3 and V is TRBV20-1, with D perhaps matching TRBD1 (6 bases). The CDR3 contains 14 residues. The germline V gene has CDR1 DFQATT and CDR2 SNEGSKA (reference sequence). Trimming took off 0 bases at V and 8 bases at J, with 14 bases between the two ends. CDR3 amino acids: CSARDARGADTIYF. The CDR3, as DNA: TGCAGTGCTAGAGATGCCCGGGGGGCGGACACCATATATTTT.

This CDR3 reads CASSTILPRYPGQGAEAFF. The CDR3 DNA sequence: TGTGCCAGCAGCACTATTCTCCCTAGATATCCGGGACAGGGGGCTGAAGCTTTCTTT. The chain combines TRBV6-6 with TRBJ1-1, with 11 bases identical to TRBD1. J gave up 6 bases and V 6 bases, and 21 bases lay outside the gene matches. This CDR3 has 19 amino acids. Germline V CDR1 and CDR2: MNHNY, SVGAGI (reference sequence).

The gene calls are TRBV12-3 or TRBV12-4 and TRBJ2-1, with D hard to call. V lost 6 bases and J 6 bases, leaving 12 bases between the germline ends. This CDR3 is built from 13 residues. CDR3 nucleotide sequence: TGTGCCAGCAGCCTAGGGAAGTCCAATGAGCAGTTCTTC. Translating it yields CASSLGKSNEQFF.

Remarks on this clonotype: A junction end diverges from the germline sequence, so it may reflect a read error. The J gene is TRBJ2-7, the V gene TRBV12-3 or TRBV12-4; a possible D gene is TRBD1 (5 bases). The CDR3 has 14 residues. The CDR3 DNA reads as TGTGCCAGCAGTACACAGGTTACCTCCCACGAGCAGTACTTC. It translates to CASSTQVTSHEQYF.